These 4 T cell receptor beta chains were sequenced from one sample in a study of siplizumab effects on memory and regulatory T cells (dated by TCRdb to the late 2010s). The receptor library was made with the immunoSEQ multiplex PCR assay. Imported from immuneACCESS, the table was reduced by TCRdb to in-frame sequences with V and J called. These copies leave out some clones; in studies compared against another copy, an unresolved V gene accounts for under half, and the cause of the remainder is not known. This sample has 87,000 or so clones in its table, and approximately 95% of those were observed once. The ten biggest clones cover around 0.3% of the sample. Input material: non-Treg CD4+ T cells sorted from blood. The sample's cell subset or site label, in plain terms: FACS-sorted unstimulated CD4+ non-regulatory T cells. These receptors were obtained from a human donor in good health.

In this sample, this clone turned up once. This chain uses TRBV18 with TRBJ1-1; a possible D gene is TRBD1 (5 bases). Germline assignment: CDR1 KGHSH and CDR2 LQKENI. This CDR3 has 14 residues. Trimming took 0 bases from V and 4 from J, leaving 9 bases between them. The CDR3 loop reads CASSPPGGGTEAFF. DNA of the CDR3: TGTGCCAGCTCACCACCCGGGGGGGGCACTGAAGCTTTCTTT.

The table lists this clone with a count of one. The chain employs TRBV13 and TRBJ1-2, with no clear D. From germline, CDR1 is PRHDT and CDR2 FYEKMQ (reference sequence). V shed 4 bases and J shed 7 bases, with 25 bases lying between them. The CDR3 spans 17 residues. This CDR3 is CASSSRRRWEGGSGYTF. For the CDR3, the DNA is TGTGCCAGCAGCTCGAGAAGGAGGTGGGAGGGAGGATCTGGCTACACCTTC.

The gene calls are TRBV6-1 and TRBJ2-7; possibly TRBD1 for D (6 bases). Trimming removed 0 bases from V and 4 bases from J, with 13 bases in between. The CDR3 is 15 amino acids. Looked up from germline, CDR1 is MNHNS and CDR2 is SASEGT. CDR3 residues: CASSEALGARYEQYF. DNA for the CDR3: TGTGCCAGCAGTGAAGCGCTGGGGGCGAGGTACGAGCAGTACTTC.

The CDR3 nucleotides read TGCGCCAGCAGCTTAGGGGGGGAAGCTGGTAATTCACCCCTCCACTTT. Translating it yields CASSLGGEAGNSPLHF. V is TRBV5-1 and J is TRBJ1-6; maybe TRBD1 (6 bases). The CDR3 contains 16 residues. The ends were cut back, 2 bases at V and 6 bases at J, with 15 bases in the middle. The germline V gene encodes CDR1 SGHRS and CDR2 YFSETQ.